Below, 6 T cell receptor beta chains from the same sample are listed, as sequenced in a study of high-grade serous ovarian cancer treatment subgroups. Tumor samples were taken before definitive surgery or chemotherapy. TCRdb's table, derived via immunoSEQ multiplex PCR, lists solely in-frame clones and lacks some. Of 4,000 to 6,000 clones listed, 55% to 75% were seen once; the top ten hold about 16%. Input material: tumor tissue. The receptors were sampled from a human donor with high-grade serous ovarian cancer.

V is TRBV7-6 and J is TRBJ2-2; the D is unclear. The V and J ends lost 0 bases and 2 bases respectively, with 4 bases between them. Germline V gene lookup returns CDR1 SGHVS and CDR2 FNYEAQ. The CDR3 is 14 amino acids. As DNA, the CDR3 is TGTGCCAGCAGCTTAGCGCTTAACACCGGGGAGCTGTTTTTT. Protein product: CASSLALNTGELFF.

This chain connects TRBV6-4 to TRBJ1-6; D possibly corresponds to TRBD1 (5 bases). The ends were cut back, 0 bases at V and 7 bases at J, with 10 bases in the middle. Germline V gene lookup returns CDR1 MRHNA and CDR2 SNTAGT. This CDR3 region has 15 residues. As DNA, the CDR3 is TGTGCCAGCAGTGACTCGCAGGGTTTGAATTCACCCCTCCACTTT. Its translation is CASSDSQGLNSPLHF.

The chain employs TRBV10-1 and TRBJ2-3; D remains ambiguous. The CDR3 is 13 residues long. Germline V CDR1 and CDR2: WNHNN, SYGVQD (reference sequence). V lost 5 bases and J 4 bases, leaving 10 bases between the germline ends. The CDR3 region has the DNA TGCGCCAGCAGTATGGGTTTTGCAGATACGCAGTATTTT. This gives the protein CASSMGFADTQYF.

V gene TRBV19 combines with J gene TRBJ2-7, with a tentative D call TRBD1 (7 bases). The germline V gene encodes CDR1 LNHDA and CDR2 SQIVND (reference sequence). The CDR3 spans 15 residues. The V and J ends lost 6 bases and 2 bases respectively, with 17 bases between them. The CDR3 loop is CASSPWRDRTYEQYF. The CDR3 coding sequence is TGTGCCAGTAGCCCTTGGCGGGACAGAACCTACGAGCAGTACTTC.

V and J are TRBV5-1 and TRBJ2-1, with D tentatively TRBD2 (5 bases). Germline lookup yields CDR1 SGHRS and CDR2 YFSETQ. The CDR3 length is 15 residues. Trimming stripped 4 bases from V and 0 bases from J, with 11 bases between. The CDR3 reads CASSGGLTSYNEQFF. Written as DNA, the CDR3 is TGCGCCAGCAGCGGCGGGTTGACCTCCTACAATGAGCAGTTCTTC.

This clone was detected only a few times. The chain is built from TRBV7-3 and TRBJ2-1; 7 bases fit TRBD2. The V and J ends lost 5 bases and 7 bases, in that order; junction bases with no gene match: 11. This CDR3 region has 15 residues. CDR1 is SGHTA, CDR2 FQGTGA, per germline. CDR3 amino acids: CASSPGGGLKNEQFF. The CDR3 DNA is TGTGCCAGCAGCCCGGGCGGGGGACTAAAGAATGAGCAGTTCTTC.